This T cell receptor (beta chain) was captured by sequencing in a study of blood T cell repertoires in COVID-19. In the study overall: Sources were T cells, B-cell-depleted T cells, or PBMCs; the material itself was cDNA or gDNA.

Per the germline V gene, CDR1 is SGHNT and CDR2 is YYREEE (reference sequence). The CDR3 has 17 residues. The V gene lost 1 base and the J gene lost 0 bases, with 11 bases spanning the gap. Generated by immunoSEQ multiplex PCR, the TCRdb table keeps only in-frame clones and is missing some. Of about 170,000 clones detected, 82% appear once; the ten largest clones hold 5.5% to 7.5%. Seattle-derived patients entered the study during active infection and were followed longitudinally. Sequencing input: peripheral blood. The chain combines TRBV5-4 with TRBJ1-6, with D unresolved. This sequence originates from a middle-aged woman with COVID-19, enrolled during active disease. CDR3 amino acids: CASSLSGRSSYNSPLHF. The CDR3 bases are TGTGCCAGCAGCTTGTCGGGTCGGAGCTCCTATAATTCACCCCTCCACTTT. Full variable domain (missing parts from reference TRBV5-4 and TRBJ1-6): ETGVTQSPTHLIKTRGQQVTLRCSSQSGHNTVSWYQQALGQGPQFIFQYYREEENGRGNFPPRFSGLQFPNYSSELNVNALELDDSALYLCASSLSGRSSYNSPLHFGNGTRLTVT.